This is a list of T cell receptor beta chains from one sample in a study of OX40 agonist ivuxolimab in advanced cancers. Profiled with immunoSEQ multiplex PCR; TCRdb holds only in-frame clones, not every one. Of tens of thousands of clones in the sample, 80% to 95% are singletons; the top ten hold around 0.4%. This material consisted of CD4+ or CD8+ T cells sorted from blood, taken in a trial of the OX40 agonist ivuxolimab. The receptor source for this set is an adult with an advanced solid tumor such as melanoma, head and neck, liver or kidney cancer. CDR3s include the opening cysteine and the closing phenylalanine or tryptophan. Clone size is given for some rows only: seen once, a few or many times, or a class if the clone is expanded.

j_call v_call cdr3_length clone_size cdr3_aa
TRBJ2-3 TRBV30 21 - CAWSFGFWQRSESTSTDTQYF
TRBJ2-6 TRBV25-1 16 - CASSESLDSGANVLTF
TRBJ2-1 TRBV4-1 17 once CASSQPPGLAGRNEQFF
TRBJ2-1 TRBV11-2 15 - CASSLGGFGENEQFF
TRBJ2-2 TRBV30 14 once CAWSVVRVAGELFF
TRBJ2-1 TRBV7-7 13 - CASSPSRQYEQFF
TRBJ2-4 TRBV28 16 - CASSSAGTAAKNIQYF
TRBJ2-4 TRBV4-3 15 - CASSQANSGSSMRNF
TRBJ2-3 TRBV30 14 - CAVSTGGDTDTQYF
TRBJ2-2 TRBV7-2 14 - CASSLDRVTGELFF